A selection of T cell receptor beta chains follows, all from one sample in a study of siplizumab effects on memory and regulatory T cells. This table comes from immunoSEQ multiplex PCR, and its TCRdb copy is limited to in-frame clones, with some not included. The profile shows some 100,000 clones, 75% to 95% of them singletons. The sequenced sample was CD4+ T cells sorted from blood. These receptors were collected from a human donor in good health. Some clones in this sample may be carry-over from other donors' samples. CDR3s leave out the opening cysteine and the closing phenylalanine or tryptophan.

v_call	j_call	cdr3_aa
TRBV4-1	TRBJ1-5	ASSQDLGKPQH
TRBV7-9	TRBJ2-1	ASSASGGAYNEQF
TRBV7-9	TRBJ2-3	ASSPRTSGTYPPPDTQY
TRBV19	TRBJ2-7	ASSLGQGHSFEQY
TRBV11-2	TRBJ1-5	ASSLGDRGNQPQH
TRBV5-1	TRBJ2-5	ASSLGMGETQY
TRBV7-2	TRBJ1-1	ASSFARINTEAF
TRBV6-5	TRBJ2-6	ASTEGRFGANVLT
TRBV9	TRBJ2-2	ASSVGLAENTGELF
TRBV7-3	TRBJ2-7	ASSLTGGGSSYEQY
TRBV5-1	TRBJ2-7	ASSFNDLTYEQY
TRBV2	TRBJ2-3	ASSEGADTQY
TRBV28	TRBJ2-7	ASSLVLQGQY
TRBV29-1	TRBJ2-1	SVEGGLATRVDEQF
TRBV6-4	TRBJ2-1	ASSVAGTTHNEQF
TRBV27	TRBJ1-1	ASRHRDNTEAF
TRBV25-1	TRBJ2-4	ASRATGGFIQY
TRBV7-6	TRBJ2-2	ASSLARSGNTGELF
TRBV9	TRBJ1-2	ASSGQSRQGPGTNYGYT
TRBV10-3	TRBJ1-5	AIARGGGSNQPQH
TRBV5-1	TRBJ1-1	ASSLGQGGGTEAF
TRBV7-9	TRBJ2-2	ASSSQGRDTGELF
TRBV28	.	ASIAGVHYEQY
TRBV11-3	TRBJ2-1	ASSLTSGSNEQF
TRBV19	TRBJ2-7	VSSRPGGASYEQY
TRBV19	TRBJ2-3	ASSPGAPPGTQY
TRBV5-1	TRBJ1-5	ASSQQVGDQPQH
TRBV19	TRBJ2-3	ASSMVGASTDTQY
TRBV18	TRBJ2-2	ASSPDAGELF